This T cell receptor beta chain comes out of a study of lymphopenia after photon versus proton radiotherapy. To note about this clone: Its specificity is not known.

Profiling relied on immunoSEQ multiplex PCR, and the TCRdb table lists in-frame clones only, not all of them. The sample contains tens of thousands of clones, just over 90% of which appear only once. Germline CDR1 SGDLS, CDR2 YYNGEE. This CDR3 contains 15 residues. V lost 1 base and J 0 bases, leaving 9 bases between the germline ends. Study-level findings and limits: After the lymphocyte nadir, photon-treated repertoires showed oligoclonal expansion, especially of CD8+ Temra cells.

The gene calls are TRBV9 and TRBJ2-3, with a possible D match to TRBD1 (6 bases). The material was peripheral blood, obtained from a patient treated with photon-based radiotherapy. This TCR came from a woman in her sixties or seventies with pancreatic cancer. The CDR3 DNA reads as TGTGCCAGCAGCGTAACAGGGTGGAGCACAGATACGCAGTATTTT. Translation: CASSVTGWSTDTQYF.